These T cell receptor beta chains were read from a single sample in a study of shared clonotypes between healthy human individuals. Assay used: immunoSEQ multiplex PCR; TCRdb lists only in-frame clones, some missing. The sample gives 550,000 to 750,000 clones, 92% of which show up once; 20% to 25% is in the top ten. Sequenced: naive CD8+ T cells sorted from blood. The receptors shown here come from a man younger than 45 in good health. Both conserved end residues are part of each CDR3. Each record gives: D gene, clone size, V gene, J gene, CDR3 protein, CDR3 DNA. The D gene is left open where the match is weak. Only some rows state a clone size, as once, few, many or a class for expanded clones.

TRBD2	few	TRBV19	TRBJ2-7	CASSIDSGLAGSYEQYF	TGTGCCAGTAGTATAGACTCCGGACTAGCGGGCAGCTACGAGCAGTACTTC
.	.	TRBV4-1	TRBJ2-5	CASSQTTGAGEETQYF	TGCGCCAGCAGCCAAACGACAGGCGCAGGGGAAGAGACCCAGTACTTC
TRBD2	once	TRBV4-3	TRBJ2-7	CASSQDIGEFSGRNSYEQYF	TGCGCCAGCAGCCAAGATATAGGGGAATTTAGCGGGAGGAACTCCTACGAGCAGTACTTC
.	once	TRBV5-1	TRBJ1-1	CASSPRGNTEAFF	TGCGCCAGCAGCCCAAGAGGGAACACTGAAGCTTTCTTT
TRBD2	.	TRBV7-9	TRBJ2-3	CASSLGAGVEDTQYF	TGTGCCAGCTCCCTTGGTGCGGGAGTAGAGGATACGCAGTATTTT
TRBD1	.	TRBV4-1	TRBJ2-2	CASSYRDSAGELFF	TGCGCCAGCAGCTATAGGGACAGCGCCGGGGAGCTGTTTTTT
.	few	TRBV11-2	TRBJ2-5	CASRYVGSETQYF	TGTGCCAGCAGATACGTCGGGTCAGAGACCCAGTACTTC
.	few	TRBV9	TRBJ2-2	CASSVGGGTGELFF	TGTGCCAGCAGCGTAGGTGGAGGCACCGGGGAGCTGTTTTTT
TRBD2	.	TRBV4-1	TRBJ2-1	CASSQDPLAGAQFF	TGCGCCAGCAGCCAAGATCCTCTAGCGGGAGCCCAGTTCTTC
.	.	TRBV6-6	TRBJ1-1	CASSYNVEKNTEAFF	TGTGCCAGCAGTTACAATGTCGAGAAGAACACTGAAGCTTTCTTT
.	.	TRBV21-1	TRBJ2-7	CASSKVGRSGRFYEQYF	TGTGCCAGCAGCAAAGTGGGCCGTAGCGGGAGATTCTACGAGCAGTACTTC
TRBD1	.	TRBV7-9	TRBJ2-7	CASSYGTGYREQYF	TGTGCCAGCAGCTATGGGACAGGGTACCGCGAGCAGTACTTC
TRBD2	.	TRBV7-8	TRBJ2-3	CASSRGLAGLRDTQYF	TGTGCCAGCAGCCGCGGACTAGCGGGTCTTAGAGATACGCAGTATTTT
.	.	TRBV11-2	TRBJ1-4	CASSPTEFATNEKLFF	TGTGCCAGCAGCCCGACAGAGTTCGCAACTAATGAAAAACTGTTTTTT
.	once	TRBV15	TRBJ1-5	CATSRDNREDQPQHF	TGTGCCACCAGCAGAGATAACAGGGAAGATCAGCCCCAGCATTTT
TRBD1	once	TRBV7-9	TRBJ2-7	CASSLEWTGRSYEQYF	TGTGCCAGCAGCTTAGAGTGGACAGGACGCTCCTACGAGCAGTACTTC
.	.	TRBV5-6	TRBJ2-1	CASSLEIAGFYNEQFF	TGTGCCAGCAGCTTGGAGATAGCCGGATTCTACAATGAGCAGTTCTTC
.	.	TRBV27	TRBJ2-1	CASSLWRFHDEQFF	TGTGCCAGCAGTTTATGGCGGTTTCATGATGAGCAGTTCTTC
TRBD1	.	TRBV6-1	TRBJ2-3	CASSEREHRGLRDTQYF	TGTGCCAGCAGTGAACGGGAGCACAGGGGGCTAAGGGATACGCAGTATTTT
.	once	TRBV6-6	TRBJ2-7	CASTHTPGEQYF	TGTGCCAGCACCCATACCCCGGGGGAGCAGTACTTC
.	.	TRBV25-1	TRBJ2-5	CASTRGETQYF	TGTGCCAGCACCAGAGGAGAGACCCAGTACTTC
.	.	TRBV27	TRBJ2-3	CASSFFVAHTDTQYF	TGTGCCAGCAGTTTCTTCGTCGCGCACACAGATACGCAGTATTTT
.	.	TRBV12-5	TRBJ2-1	CASGLVLGTSSYNEQFF	TGTGCTAGTGGTTTGGTACTGGGGACATCCTCCTACAATGAGCAGTTCTTC
TRBD1	.	TRBV27	TRBJ2-7	CASSSRGFREQYF	TGTGCCAGCAGTTCCAGGGGGTTTCGCGAGCAGTACTTC
.	.	TRBV7-8	TRBJ1-2	CASSLSRSGYGYTF	TGTGCCAGCAGCTTAAGCCGATCGGGCTATGGCTACACCTTC
.	.	TRBV9	TRBJ2-7	CASSPNSYEQYF	TGTGCCAGCAGCCCCAACTCCTACGAGCAGTACTTC
TRBD2	.	TRBV10-3	TRBJ2-5	CAISSGLAGGETQYF	TGTGCCATCAGTTCGGGACTAGCGGGAGGAGAGACCCAGTACTTC
TRBD1	.	TRBV14	TRBJ2-7	CASSRTGFTYEQYF	TGTGCCAGCAGCCGGACAGGGTTTACCTACGAGCAGTACTTC
.	.	TRBV27	TRBJ2-2	CASSLGDGCLFF	TGTGCCAGCAGTTTAGGTGATGGGTGTCTGTTTTTT
.	.	TRBV11-2	TRBJ2-7	CASSPRRFSLITSYEQYF	TGTGCCAGCAGCCCCCGGCGTTTTAGTCTCATTACCTCCTACGAGCAGTACTTC
.	.	TRBV27	TRBJ2-7	CASSPPRREYEQYF	TGTGCCAGCTCTCCCCCGAGAAGGGAATACGAGCAGTACTTC
.	.	TRBV7-9	TRBJ2-2	CASSFSLNTGELFF	TGTGCCAGCAGCTTTTCACTGAACACCGGGGAGCTGTTTTTT
TRBD2	.	TRBV27	TRBJ2-7	CASATPTSAYEQYF	TGTGCCAGCGCCACTCCGACTAGCGCCTACGAGCAGTACTTC
TRBD1	.	TRBV15	TRBJ2-7	CATSSGRTGNYEQYF	TGTGCCACCAGCAGTGGTAGGACAGGGAACTACGAGCAGTACTTC
.	.	TRBV11-2	TRBJ2-5	CASSLAYYQETQYF	TGTGCCAGCAGCTTAGCTTACTACCAAGAGACCCAGTACTTC
TRBD2	once	TRBV6-1	TRBJ2-1	CASSEIAGVPYNEQFF	TGTGCCAGCAGTGAAATAGCGGGAGTACCCTACAATGAGCAGTTCTTC
TRBD1	.	TRBV2	TRBJ2-2	CASTSGQENTGELFF	TGTGCCAGCACCTCGGGACAGGAGAACACCGGGGAGCTGTTTTTT
TRBD2	.	TRBV29-1	TRBJ2-1	CSVVSSGRAVEQFF	TGCAGCGTTGTTAGTAGCGGGAGGGCCGTGGAGCAGTTCTTC
.	once	TRBV10-3	TRBJ1-2	CAISESIYGYTF	TGTGCCATCAGTGAGTCAATCTATGGCTACACCTTC
.	.	TRBV7-2	TRBJ1-2	CAIPPTENYGYTF	TGTGCCATCCCACCGACAGAGAACTATGGCTACACCTTC
TRBD2	.	TRBV27	TRBJ2-5	CASSFLAGPKETQYF	TGTGCCAGCAGTTTTCTAGCGGGACCGAAAGAGACCCAGTACTTC
.	.	TRBV7-9	TRBJ2-5	CASSSLGGQETQYF	TGTGCCAGCAGCTCATTGGGGGGCCAAGAGACCCAGTACTTC
TRBD1	.	TRBV2	TRBJ2-7	CASEDRSSYEQYF	TGTGCCAGCGAGGACAGGAGCTCCTACGAGCAGTACTTC
.	.	TRBV28	TRBJ2-7	CASSLPWTSNTYEQYF	TGTGCCAGCAGTTTACCGTGGACCTCAAACACCTACGAGCAGTACTTC
TRBD1	.	TRBV7-9	TRBJ1-1	CASSASGQGTEAFF	TGTGCCAGCAGCGCGTCCGGACAGGGGACTGAAGCTTTCTTT
TRBD2	.	TRBV29-1	TRBJ2-1	CSVELPAGFYNEQFF	TGCAGCGTTGAACTGCCAGCGGGATTTTACAATGAGCAGTTCTTC